In its sample, the clone carrying this TCR beta chain was seen many times. The source of the sample is a study of T cells in Graves' hyperthyroidism and ophthalmopathy. Germline lookup yields CDR1 SEHNR and CDR2 FQNEAQ (reference sequence). Trimming shortened V by 2 bases and J by 1 base, and 11 bases separated the two germline ends. The CDR3 is 16 residues long. RNA transcripts yielded amplified TCR beta CDR3 regions. TCR CDR3 underwent first-round RT-PCR with the HTBI primer set. MiXCR, applied by TCRdb to the multiplex PCR reads, yields one record per CDR3 protein. The data contain 45,000 or so distinct CDR3 sequences, over 45% of them singletons.

V and J are TRBV7-9 and TRBJ2-2; no firm D call. The sample taken for sequencing was peripheral blood or thyroid tissue (not recorded which). The clonotype was recovered from a woman aged 50 to 65 with Graves' hyperthyroidism. CDR3 coding DNA: TGTGCCAGCAGCTTAATGTCCTGGTTGAACACCGGGGAGCTGTTTTTT. The encoded protein is CASSLMSWLNTGELFF.